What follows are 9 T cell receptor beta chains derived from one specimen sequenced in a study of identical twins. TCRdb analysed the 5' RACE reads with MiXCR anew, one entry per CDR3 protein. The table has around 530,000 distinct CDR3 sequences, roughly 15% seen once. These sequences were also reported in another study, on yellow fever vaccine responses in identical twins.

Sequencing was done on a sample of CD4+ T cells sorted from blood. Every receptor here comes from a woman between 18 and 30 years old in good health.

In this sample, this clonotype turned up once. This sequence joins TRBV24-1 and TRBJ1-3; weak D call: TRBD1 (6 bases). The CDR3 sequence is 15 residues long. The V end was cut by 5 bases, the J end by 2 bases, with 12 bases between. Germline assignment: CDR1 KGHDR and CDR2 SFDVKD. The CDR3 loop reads CATSAPGVAGNTIYF. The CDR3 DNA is TGTGCCACCAGTGCGCCAGGGGTGGCTGGAAACACCATATATTTT.

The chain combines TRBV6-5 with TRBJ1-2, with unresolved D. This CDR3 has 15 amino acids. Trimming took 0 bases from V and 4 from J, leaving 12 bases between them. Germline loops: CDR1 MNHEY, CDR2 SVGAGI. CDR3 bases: TGTGCCAGCAGTTACTCCAGCACACTCATCTATGGCTACACCTTC. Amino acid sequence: CASSYSSTLIYGYTF.

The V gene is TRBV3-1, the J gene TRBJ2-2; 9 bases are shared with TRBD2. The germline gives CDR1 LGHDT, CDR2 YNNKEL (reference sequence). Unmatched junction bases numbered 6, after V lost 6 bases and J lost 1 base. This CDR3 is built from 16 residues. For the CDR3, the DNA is TGTGCCAGCAGGCGCCTAGCGGGGATGAACACCGGGGAGCTGTTTTTT. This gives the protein CASRRLAGMNTGELFF.

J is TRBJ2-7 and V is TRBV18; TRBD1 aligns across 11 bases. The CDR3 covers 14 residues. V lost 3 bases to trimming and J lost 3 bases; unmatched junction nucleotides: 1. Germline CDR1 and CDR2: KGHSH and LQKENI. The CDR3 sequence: CASSPGTGGYEQYV. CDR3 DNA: TGTGCCAGCTCACCGGGGACAGGGGGCTACGAGCAGTACGTC.

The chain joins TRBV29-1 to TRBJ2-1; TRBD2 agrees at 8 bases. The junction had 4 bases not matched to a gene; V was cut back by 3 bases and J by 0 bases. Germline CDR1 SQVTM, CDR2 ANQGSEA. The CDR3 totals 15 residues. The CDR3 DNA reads TGCAGCGTTGAGTCCACTAGCGGCTCCTACAATGAGCAGTTCTTC. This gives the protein CSVESTSGSYNEQFF.

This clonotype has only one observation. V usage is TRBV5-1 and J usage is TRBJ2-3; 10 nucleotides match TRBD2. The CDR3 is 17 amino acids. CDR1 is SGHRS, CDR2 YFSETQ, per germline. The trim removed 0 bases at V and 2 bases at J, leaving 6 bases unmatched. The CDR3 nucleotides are TGCGCCAGCAGCTTGGAGGCTAGCGGGGGCGCCACAGATACGCAGTATTTT. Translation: CASSLEASGGATDTQYF.

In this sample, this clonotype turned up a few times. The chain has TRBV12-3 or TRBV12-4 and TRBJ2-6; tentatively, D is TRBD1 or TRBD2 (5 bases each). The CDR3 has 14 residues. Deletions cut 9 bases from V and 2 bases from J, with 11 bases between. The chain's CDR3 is CASIQGAGANVLTF. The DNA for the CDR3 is TGTGCCAGTATCCAGGGAGCTGGGGCCAACGTCCTGACTTTC.

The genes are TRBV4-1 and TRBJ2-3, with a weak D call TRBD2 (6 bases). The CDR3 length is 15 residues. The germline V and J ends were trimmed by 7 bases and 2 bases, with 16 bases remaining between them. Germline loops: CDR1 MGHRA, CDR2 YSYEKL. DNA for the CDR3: TGCGCCAGCACCCATAGCGGAACTTTCACAGATACGCAGTATTTT. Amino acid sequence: CASTHSGTFTDTQYF.

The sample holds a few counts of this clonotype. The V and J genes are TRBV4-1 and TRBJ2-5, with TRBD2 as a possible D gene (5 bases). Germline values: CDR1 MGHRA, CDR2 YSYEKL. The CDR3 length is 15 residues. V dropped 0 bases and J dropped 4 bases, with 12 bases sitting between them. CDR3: CASSQDPSIAETQYF. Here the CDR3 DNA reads TGCGCCAGCAGCCAAGATCCTAGCATAGCAGAGACCCAGTACTTC.